Listed below are T cell receptor beta chains from one sample, sequenced in a study of T cell changes during pregnancy in multiple sclerosis. Data came from immunoSEQ multiplex PCR; TCRdb stores just in-frame clones and leaves some out. The data hold around 80,000 clones, with 85% to 95% observed a single time. The sequencing used peripheral blood, collected in the second trimester of pregnancy. The receptors stem from a female donor in good health, enrolled as a control in a pregnancy study. Each CDR3 is given with its conserved first and last residue. Each record gives: V gene, J gene, CDR3 protein.

TRBV27,TRBJ2-1,CASSPGTRGFNEQFF
TRBV2,TRBJ2-3,CASSGGVGNTQYF
TRBV10-3,TRBJ1-3,CAISEKGSISGNTIYF
TRBV5-1,TRBJ2-7,CASRRTPSSYEQYF
TRBV27,TRBJ2-3,CASKELAGSRDTQYF
TRBV21-1,TRBJ2-5,CASSNGTDQETQYF
TRBV2,TRBJ2-3,CASSEQLAGGVDTQYF
TRBV7-9,TRBJ2-7,CASSSDRYPPYEQYF
TRBV2,TRBJ1-2,CASSELREAQGYTF
TRBV2,TRBJ2-1,CASSLREGLYNEQFF
TRBV7-9,TRBJ2-7,CASSLALRTSGYEQYF
TRBV9,TRBJ2-1,CASSPTTRGNEQFF
TRBV5-4,TRBJ1-1,CASSWGQGHTEAFF
TRBV11-2,TRBJ1-3,CATRGYSGNTIYF
TRBV15,TRBJ2-2,CATSRYRSGRGDTGELFF
TRBV27,TRBJ2-3,CASSPSGQGAGTDTQYF
TRBV27,TRBJ1-1,CASRTGWNTEAFF